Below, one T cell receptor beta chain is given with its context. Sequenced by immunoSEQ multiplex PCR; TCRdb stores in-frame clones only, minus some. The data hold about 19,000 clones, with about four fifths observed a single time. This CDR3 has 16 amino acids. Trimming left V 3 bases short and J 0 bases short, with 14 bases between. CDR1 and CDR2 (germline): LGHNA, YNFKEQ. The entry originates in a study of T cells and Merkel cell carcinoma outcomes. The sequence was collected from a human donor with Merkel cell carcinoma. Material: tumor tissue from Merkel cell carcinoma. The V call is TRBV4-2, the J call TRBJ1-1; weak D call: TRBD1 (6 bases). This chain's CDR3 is CASSHLQWGLNTEAFF. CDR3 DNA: TGTGCCAGCAGCCATTTACAATGGGGGCTGAACACTGAAGCTTTCTTT.